This T cell receptor (beta chain) is drawn from a study of identical twins. This clonotype was observed a few times. MiXCR was run by TCRdb on the 5' RACE reads, yielding one entry per CDR3 protein. Of 300,000 to 400,000 distinct CDR3 sequences listed, 12% are singletons. The CDR3 runs to 13 residues. Looked up from germline, CDR1 is SGHRS and CDR2 is YFSETQ. V was trimmed by 6 bases and J by 0 bases, leaving 6 bases between them. These data also featured in a second study, about yellow fever vaccine responses in identical twins.

V and J are TRBV5-1 and TRBJ2-2, with D hard to call. This receptor was taken from a woman between 18 and 29 years old in good health. Sequences were obtained from CD8+ T cells sorted from blood. The CDR3 DNA reads as TGCGCCAGCAAAAGCCCGAACACCGGGGAGCTGTTTTTT. It specifies CASKSPNTGELFF.